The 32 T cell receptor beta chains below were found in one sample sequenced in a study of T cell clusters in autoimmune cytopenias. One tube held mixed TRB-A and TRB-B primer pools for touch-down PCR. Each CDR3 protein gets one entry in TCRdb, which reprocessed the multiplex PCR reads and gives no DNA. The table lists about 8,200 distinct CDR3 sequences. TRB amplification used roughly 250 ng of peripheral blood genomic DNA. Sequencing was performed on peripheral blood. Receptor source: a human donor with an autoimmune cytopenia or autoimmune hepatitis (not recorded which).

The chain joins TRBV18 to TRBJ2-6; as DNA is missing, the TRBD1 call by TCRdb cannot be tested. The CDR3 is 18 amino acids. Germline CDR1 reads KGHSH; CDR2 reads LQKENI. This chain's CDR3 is CASSPQGKTRSGANVLTF.

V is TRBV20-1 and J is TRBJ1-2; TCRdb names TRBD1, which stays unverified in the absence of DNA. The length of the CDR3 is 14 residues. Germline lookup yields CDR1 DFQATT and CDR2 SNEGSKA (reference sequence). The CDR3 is CSARRQVVNYGYTF.

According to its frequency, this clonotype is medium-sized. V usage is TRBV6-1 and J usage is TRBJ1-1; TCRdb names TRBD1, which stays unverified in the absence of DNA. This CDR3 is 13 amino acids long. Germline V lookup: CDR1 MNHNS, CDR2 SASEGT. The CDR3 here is CASSQTGRTEAFF.

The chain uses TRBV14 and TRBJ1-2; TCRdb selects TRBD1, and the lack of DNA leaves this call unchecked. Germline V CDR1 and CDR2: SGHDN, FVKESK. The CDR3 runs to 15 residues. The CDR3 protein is CASSQVQTAGWGYTF.

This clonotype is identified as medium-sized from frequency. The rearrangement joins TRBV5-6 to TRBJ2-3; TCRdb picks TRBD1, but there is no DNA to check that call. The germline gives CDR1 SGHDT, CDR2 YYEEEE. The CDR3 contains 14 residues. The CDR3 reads CASSPGTGADTQYF.

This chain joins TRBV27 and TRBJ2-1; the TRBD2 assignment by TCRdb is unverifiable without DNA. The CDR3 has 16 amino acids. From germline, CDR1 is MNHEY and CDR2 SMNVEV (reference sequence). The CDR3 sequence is CASSLSGGRIYNEQFF.

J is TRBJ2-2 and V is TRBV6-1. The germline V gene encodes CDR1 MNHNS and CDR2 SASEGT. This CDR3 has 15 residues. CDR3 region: CASSPRGSNTGELFF.

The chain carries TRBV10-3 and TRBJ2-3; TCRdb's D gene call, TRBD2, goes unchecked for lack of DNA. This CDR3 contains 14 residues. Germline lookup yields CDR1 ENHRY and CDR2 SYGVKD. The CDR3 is CATSTSPVTDTQYF.

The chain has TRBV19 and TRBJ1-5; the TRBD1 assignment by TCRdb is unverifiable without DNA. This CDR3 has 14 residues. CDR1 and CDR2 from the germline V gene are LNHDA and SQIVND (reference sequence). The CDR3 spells CASSYSGPNQPQHF.

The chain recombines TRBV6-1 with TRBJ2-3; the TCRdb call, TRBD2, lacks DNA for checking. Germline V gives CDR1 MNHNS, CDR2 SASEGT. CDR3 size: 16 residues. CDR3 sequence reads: CASSEGSHGRVDTQYF.

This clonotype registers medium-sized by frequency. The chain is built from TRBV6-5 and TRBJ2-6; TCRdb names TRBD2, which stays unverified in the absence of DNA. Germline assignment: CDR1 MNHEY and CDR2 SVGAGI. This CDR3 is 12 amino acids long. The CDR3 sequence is CASSVSGLVLTF.

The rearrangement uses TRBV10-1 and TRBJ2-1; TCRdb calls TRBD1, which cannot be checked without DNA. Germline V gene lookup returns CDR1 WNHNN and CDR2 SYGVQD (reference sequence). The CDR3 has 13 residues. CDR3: CARWTEIYNEQFF.

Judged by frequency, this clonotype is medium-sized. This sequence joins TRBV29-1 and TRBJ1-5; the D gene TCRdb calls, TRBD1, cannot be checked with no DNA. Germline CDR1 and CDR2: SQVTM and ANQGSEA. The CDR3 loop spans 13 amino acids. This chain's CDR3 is CSVSSGADQPQHF.

CDR3 protein: CAWRPTGNFYNSPLHF. The J gene is TRBJ1-6, the V gene TRBV30; TCRdb reports TRBD1, a call that lacks DNA to check it against. Germline V gene lookup returns CDR1 GTSNPN and CDR2 SVGIG (reference sequence). CDR3 size: 16 residues.

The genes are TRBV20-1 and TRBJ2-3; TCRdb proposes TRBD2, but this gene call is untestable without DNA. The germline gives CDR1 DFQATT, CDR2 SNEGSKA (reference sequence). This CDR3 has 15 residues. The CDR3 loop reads CSARPLAASTDTQYF.

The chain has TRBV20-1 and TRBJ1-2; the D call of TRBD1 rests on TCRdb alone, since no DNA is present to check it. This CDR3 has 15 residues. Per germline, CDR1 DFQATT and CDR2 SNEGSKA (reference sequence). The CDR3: CSARQIYRGNYGYTF.

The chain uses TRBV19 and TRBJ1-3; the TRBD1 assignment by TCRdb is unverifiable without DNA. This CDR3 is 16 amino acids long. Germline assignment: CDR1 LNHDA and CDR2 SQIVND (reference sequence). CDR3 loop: CASSSSTGLSGNTIYF.

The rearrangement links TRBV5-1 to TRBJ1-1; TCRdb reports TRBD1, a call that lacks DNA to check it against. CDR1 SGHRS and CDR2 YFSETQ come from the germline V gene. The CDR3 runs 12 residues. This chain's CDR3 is CASSFRGTEAFF.

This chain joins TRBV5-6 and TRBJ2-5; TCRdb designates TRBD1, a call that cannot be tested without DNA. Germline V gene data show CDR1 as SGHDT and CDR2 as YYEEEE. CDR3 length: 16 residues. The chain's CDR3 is CASSSHGQGYGETQYF.

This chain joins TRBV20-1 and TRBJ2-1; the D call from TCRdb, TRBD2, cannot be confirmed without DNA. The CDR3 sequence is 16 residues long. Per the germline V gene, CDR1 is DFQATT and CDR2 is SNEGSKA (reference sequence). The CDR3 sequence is CSATSPVRLADNEQFF.

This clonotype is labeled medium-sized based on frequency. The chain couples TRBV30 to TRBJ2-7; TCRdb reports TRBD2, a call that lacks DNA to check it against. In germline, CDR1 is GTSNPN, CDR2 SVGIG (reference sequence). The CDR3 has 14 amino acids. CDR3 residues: CAWSILASQGEQYF.

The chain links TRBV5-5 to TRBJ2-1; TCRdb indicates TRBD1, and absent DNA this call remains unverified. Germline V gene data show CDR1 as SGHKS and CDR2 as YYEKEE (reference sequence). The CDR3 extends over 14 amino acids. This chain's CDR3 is CASSFTGKNHEQFF.

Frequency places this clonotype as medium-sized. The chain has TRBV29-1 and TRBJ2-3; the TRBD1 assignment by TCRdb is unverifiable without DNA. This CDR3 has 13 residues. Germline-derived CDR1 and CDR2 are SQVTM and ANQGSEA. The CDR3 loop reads CSVPVRPGDTQYF.

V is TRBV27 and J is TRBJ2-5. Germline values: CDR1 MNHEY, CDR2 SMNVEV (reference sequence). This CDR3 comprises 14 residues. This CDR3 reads CASSLGQAQETQYF.

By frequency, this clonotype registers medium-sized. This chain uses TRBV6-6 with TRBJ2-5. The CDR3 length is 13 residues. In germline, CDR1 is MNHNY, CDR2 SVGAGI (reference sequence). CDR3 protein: CASSLDGEETQYF.

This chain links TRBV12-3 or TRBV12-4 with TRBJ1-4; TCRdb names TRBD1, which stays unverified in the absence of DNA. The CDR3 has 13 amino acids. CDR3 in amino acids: CASSFSGDEKLFF.

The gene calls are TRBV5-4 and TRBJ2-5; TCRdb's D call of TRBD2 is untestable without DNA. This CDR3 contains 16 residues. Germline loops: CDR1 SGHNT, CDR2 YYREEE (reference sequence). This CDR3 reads CASSSRTSGFGETQYF.

The CDR3 protein is CAGKAGGPPDTQYF. The gene calls are TRBV11-2 and TRBJ2-3; with no DNA, the TCRdb D assignment of TRBD2 cannot be verified. Germline V gives CDR1 SGHAT, CDR2 FQNNGV. The length of the CDR3 is 14 residues.

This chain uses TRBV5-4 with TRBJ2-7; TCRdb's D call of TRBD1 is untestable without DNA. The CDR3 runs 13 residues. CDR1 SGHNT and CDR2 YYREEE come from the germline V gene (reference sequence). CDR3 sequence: CATRWAGTYEQYF.

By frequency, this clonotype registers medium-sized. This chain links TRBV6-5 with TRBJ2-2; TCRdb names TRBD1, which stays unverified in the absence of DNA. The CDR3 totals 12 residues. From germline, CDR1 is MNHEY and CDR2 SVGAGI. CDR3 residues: CASSYGGGELFF.

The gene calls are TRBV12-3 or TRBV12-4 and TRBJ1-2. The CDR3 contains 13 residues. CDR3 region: CASSLGGAHGYTF.

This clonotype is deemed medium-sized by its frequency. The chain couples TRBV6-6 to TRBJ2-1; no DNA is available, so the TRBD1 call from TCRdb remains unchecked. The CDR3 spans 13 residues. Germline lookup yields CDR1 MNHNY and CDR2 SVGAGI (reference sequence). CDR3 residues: CASSATGEGEQFF.